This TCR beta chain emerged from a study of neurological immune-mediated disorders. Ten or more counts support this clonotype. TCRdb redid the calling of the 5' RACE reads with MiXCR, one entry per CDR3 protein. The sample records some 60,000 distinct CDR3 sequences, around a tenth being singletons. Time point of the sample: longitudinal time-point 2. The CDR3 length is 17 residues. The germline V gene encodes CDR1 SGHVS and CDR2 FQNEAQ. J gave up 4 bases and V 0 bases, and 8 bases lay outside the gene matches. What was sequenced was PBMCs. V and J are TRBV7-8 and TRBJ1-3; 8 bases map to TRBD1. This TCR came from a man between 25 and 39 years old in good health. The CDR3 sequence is CASSLAWQGAGGNTIYF. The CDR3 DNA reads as TGTGCCAGCAGCTTAGCGTGGCAGGGGGCAGGGGGAAACACCATATATTTT.